This TCR beta chain was observed in a study of cytomegalovirus exposure and HLA in healthy donors (dated by TCRdb to 2015 to 2018). Describing the broader study: According to an earlier analysis of 587 of the donors, about 179 million T cells yielded 117 million unique TCR beta sequences and 276 Gb of sequence data. Roughly 300 gigabases of sequencing data and approximately 92 million unique TCR sequences made up an early release that covered several hundred HLA-typed donors. Among the approximately 400 genotyped donors, 75% to 90% belonged to the genetic ancestry cluster associated with self-reported Caucasian donors. The study aimed to test whether cataloging public T cell receptors could reveal signatures of past pathogen exposure. Using immunosequencing, the study profiled T cell repertoires from fewer than 850 subjects and related those repertoires to cytomegalovirus serostatus. Along with the roughly 700-subject first cohort, a separate validation cohort of over a hundred different subjects was used. To predict cytomegalovirus infection status, the study combined high-throughput TCR immunosequencing, statistical association of individual TCRs with disease status, and machine learning. A later analysis re-analyzed previously published TCR beta repertoires from roughly 630 donors and added high-resolution HLA genotyping to study TCR occurrence patterns. Rather than using new phenotypic data, the later analysis identified candidate immune exposures from TCR beta sequences and from how often those sequences occurred across donors. In an earlier analysis of about 590 of the donors, high-throughput TCR beta sequencing was used to judge whether each TCR beta V gene segment behaved as functional or pseudogenic. Alongside the repertoire data, information on donor age, sex, ethnicity and CMV serostatus was compiled. In a later genetic analysis, genome-wide SNP genotypes for about three fifths of the roughly 670 donors were used, and that subset was treated as a discovery cohort. All discovery cohort repertoires had been generated on a single sequencing platform. HLA typing included class I and class II loci at four-digit resolution. The number of donors typed differed by locus, with 629-630 for A, B, C, DRB1 and DQB1, approximately 500 for DQA1, 606 for DPA1, and some 440 for DPB1. Roughly 5 DR-DQ haplotypes were handled as single units for association and clustering, since linkage in the cohort was strong. Among a few hundred genotyped donors of the cohort, an average of roughly 240,000 unique TCR beta nucleotide sequences were sequenced per donor, roughly 18% of them non-productive.

Germline trimming amounts to 3 bases on V and 7 bases on J, with 7 as the count of junction bases outside the gene matches. Counted from cysteine to phenylalanine, this CDR3 has 16 amino acids. The DNA shown is the 48-base CDR3, in frame from base 1. Based on the germline V gene (reference sequence), the CDR1 and CDR2 sequences are SGHNT and YYREEE. Libraries were constructed by the immunoSEQ multiplex PCR assay. For the multiplex PCR, a mixture combining 60 forward primers for TCR Vbeta segments and 13 reverse primers for TCR Jbeta segments was used. Amplification of the CDR3 region of rearranged TCR beta genes was performed with a multiplex PCR assay on genomic DNA. The Illumina HiSeq System was used to sequence the amplified TCR beta libraries as 87-base-pair reads. Per the original workflow: A later analysis tallied around 82 million unique TCR beta chains across the 700 or so repertoires, and some 10 million of those chains were shared by two or more donors. Raw reads were error-corrected and collapsed into unique sequences by a nearest-neighbor algorithm in which closely related sequences were merged to remove PCR and sequencing errors. CDR3 sequences were aligned to IMGT reference sequences to assign V, D and J gene segments. For a sequence to be retained, at least a six-nucleotide match to both a V gene segment and a J gene segment was required. A rearrangement was called productive if the CDR3 had no stop codons and remained in frame with V and J, and every other rearrangement was called non-productive. CDR3 was defined by IMGT convention, running from the second conserved V-encoded cysteine to the conserved J-encoded phenylalanine. Sequences without an unambiguous match to a single V gene segment were excluded from the earlier analysis of about 600 of the donors. In an earlier analysis of a few hundred of the donors, V segments were called functional above 56.7% productive rearrangements and were called segregating when the between-donor standard deviation exceeded 5%. To diagnose cytomegalovirus status from the catalog of TCR beta chain sequences, a statistical classification framework was built. A later analysis assigned V and J genes by comparing TCR nucleotide sequences with IMGT/GENE-DB human TR gene sequences. A later analysis assigned CDR3 sequences and most-parsimonious VDJ recombination scenarios with the TCRdist pipeline. In a later analysis, each TCR beta chain was defined by its CDR3 amino acid sequence together with its V-gene family, and reads without a unique V-gene family were excluded. To address suspected cross-contamination and a sequencing artifact, a later analysis removed approximately 590 highly shared, low-generation-probability nucleotide sequences. A later analysis calculated a clonal expansion index for each public chain from normalized within-repertoire ranks of inferred template counts. In a later analysis, generation probabilities were computed using a VDJ recombination model fitted to out-of-frame rearrangements, and the results were checked against IGoR. In a later analysis, TCR-TCR, TCR-HLA and TCR-CMV co-occurrence was scored with hypergeometric tests, and a repertoire-size bias correction was applied to TCR pairs. To estimate false discovery rates, a later analysis permuted the HLA or CMV assignments 20 times. In a later analysis, co-occurring TCRs were grouped with DBSCAN, and TCRdist sequence similarity was added when clustering was performed within HLA-allele-positive subsets. Repertoires with fewer than 30,000 or more than 120,000 public chains, plus five repertoires with anomalous nucleotide sharing, were excluded from co-occurrence clustering. The immuneACCESS repertoire file appears here via TCRdb, limited to in-frame rearrangements. These files lack a portion of the clones; in checked studies, under half of the deficit traces to unresolved V genes, and the cause of the others is not known. V and J calls and clone size are copied from that table; D and trimming were computed from the DNA. The sample contains approximately 280,000 clones, about nine tenths of them found a single time. The top ten clones comprise 3.5% to 4.5% of the sample.

In total, roughly 670 healthy bone marrow donors made up the cohort. Cohort members were all nominally healthy when sampled, although unrecorded immune exposures were likely present. The donor tested CMV seropositive, placing the donor among the 289 seropositive members of the cohort. Each donor provided a peripheral blood sample, and peripheral blood mononuclear cells were used for TCR beta sequencing. Genomic DNA was extracted from the blood cell samples with the Qiagen DNeasy Blood Extraction Kit. The full study reports these points: Roughly uniform sequencing depth across donors was assumed in presence/absence analyses, although this assumption may not hold. According to the authors, the approach could potentially be generalized to other disease states and immunological phenotypes. The study gave a list of some 150 TCR beta chains associated with cytomegalovirus. Because HLA typing was missing for some donors at each locus, association tests included only the typed subset. When HLA alleles, especially DR and DQ, strongly co-occurred, attributing TCR associations to individual alleles was difficult. A further reported finding was that TCR beta sequences accurately predicted the HLA-A and HLA-B alleles for most subjects in the first cohort. Linkage disequilibrium might explain the correlated functional status among segregating V segments, but an unknown experimental factor could not be excluded. According to a later analysis, parvovirus B19, influenza, CMV and Epstein-Barr virus appeared linked to several top co-occurrence clusters. The earlier analysis of 587 of the donors excluded 15 to 20 rarely observed V segments, including chromosome 9 orphons, because counts were too low. Some IMGT-functional V segments, including TRBV6-2 and TRBV6-3, could not be told apart with the 87-base-pair reads, so those segments were excluded. Broadly in line with IMGT annotations, most TCR beta V segments showed up in productive rearrangements about 87% or about 30% of the time in an earlier analysis of several hundred of the donors. A later analysis associated approximately 17,000 TCR beta sequences with specific HLA alleles at a false discovery rate of 0.05. In this cohort, only TCR beta chains were sequenced, and detectable features were limited by the absence of alpha or paired-chain data. The classifier was reported to diagnose cytomegalovirus status with high specificity and sensitivity in both the original cohort and the validation cohort. In a later genetic analysis, fewer N-insertions in productive TCRs were reported among donors in an Asian-associated ancestry cluster than the roughly 700-donor mean. A cluster of highly shared sequence variants was judged likely to be a technical artifact of the sequencing pipeline. A few of the identified cytomegalovirus-associated TCR beta chains were confirmed in vitro to be specific for cytomegalovirus antigens. Across donors, most TCR sequences were observed very rarely, whereas some public TCRs were present in many individuals. Compared with equally common non-associated chains, HLA-associated TCR beta chains in a later analysis were more clonally expanded and had lower generation probabilities. Most CMV-associated TCR beta chains appeared to be HLA-restricted in a later analysis, and the HLA associations seemed to be driven largely by CMV exposure. In a later analysis, TCR association rates were found to vary across HLA loci, with the most associated TCRs seen for DRB1 alleles and the fewest for HLA-C alleles. In a later genetic analysis, a missense DCLRE1C variant was associated with V-gene and J-gene trimming of TCR beta chains, and the association was replicated in an independent cohort. Immune exposure information for the cohort was limited to CMV serostatus.

Comment on this clone: This clone's antigen is unknown. Per-nucleotide qualities are absent, and no much larger clonotype sits a single base away.

The rearranged chain carries TRBV5-4 and TRBJ2-7; a stretch of 16 junction bases matches TRBD2. This receptor was taken from a man aged 35 to 55 in good health and CMV-seropositive. The sequenced sample consisted of PBMCs. Read as DNA, the sequence is TGTGCCAGCAGCTCGGGGACTAGCGGGAGGGCCCAGGAGCAGTACTTC. Its amino acids are CASSSGTSGRAQEQYF.